Each of the 24 T cell receptor beta chains below was sequenced from the same sample in a study of regulatory T cells in long-lasting Graves disease. HTBI primers from iRepertoire and Arm-PCR of CDR3 regions yielded the TCR beta libraries. TCRdb reprocessed the multiplex PCR reads via MiXCR and lists one record per CDR3 protein. The profile shows 420,000 or so distinct CDR3 sequences, about a sixth of them singletons. Time point noted: newly diagnosed GD, antithyroid drugs for less than 3 months. PBMC RNA served as the TCR library source. The sample also formed part of further work on T cells in Graves' hyperthyroidism and ophthalmopathy.

The sample in question was peripheral blood mononuclear cells (PBMCs), obtained at new diagnosis, from a patient treated with antithyroid drugs. Source of these receptors: a woman in her late teens or twenties with Graves disease.

This clonotype appeared a single time. V usage is TRBV5-8 and J usage is TRBJ2-5, with a possible D match to TRBD1 (6 bases). V shed 1 base and J shed 2 bases, with 12 bases lying between them. CDR1 and CDR2 from the germline V gene are SGHTS and YDEGEE. The CDR3 consists of 15 residues. The CDR3 loop is CASSLPGHTQETQYF. The CDR3 region has the DNA TGTGCCAGCAGCTTGCCGGGACATACTCAAGAGACCCAGTACTTC.

This clonotype has a count of ten or more. V usage is TRBV7-8 and J usage is TRBJ1-2, with D possibly being TRBD1 (6 bases). The CDR3 has 14 residues. Between the trimmed V and J ends, which lost 3 bases and 1 base, there was a span of 9 bases. CDR1 is SGHVS, CDR2 FQNEAQ, per germline. The CDR3 spells CASSLGARNYGYTF. CDR3 nucleotides: TGTGCCAGCAGCTTGGGGGCACGTAACTATGGCTACACCTTC.

The chain employs TRBV9 and TRBJ2-1, with TRBD2 matching over 9 bases. V was pared by 0 bases and J by 7 bases, with 8 bases of the junction left unmatched. The CDR3 totals 16 residues. From germline, CDR1 is SGDLS and CDR2 YYNGEE. The CDR3 here is CASSVGAGLAGNEQFF. In DNA, the CDR3 is TGTGCCAGCAGCGTAGGGGCAGGTCTAGCGGGGAATGAGCAGTTCTTC.

Many counts were recorded for this clonotype. The chain links TRBV28 to TRBJ2-4; TRBD2 agrees at 8 bases. The V gene end was trimmed by 3 bases and the J gene end by 7 bases; junction bases not matched to a gene: 5. The germline V gene encodes CDR1 MDHEN and CDR2 SYDVKM. There are 14 residues in the CDR3. The CDR3 protein is CASSFLTGGNIQYF. In nucleotides, the CDR3 is TGTGCCAGCAGTTTTTTAACGGGAGGGAACATTCAGTACTTC.

This clonotype was detected ten times or more. The chain links TRBV10-3 to TRBJ2-7; 8 bases agree with TRBD1. In germline, CDR1 is ENHRY, CDR2 SYGVKD. J lost 2 bases, V lost 3 bases, and 6 bases had no gene match. This CDR3 has 15 amino acids. CDR3 DNA: TGTGCCATCAGTGACACGGGACAGGCTACCTACGAGCAGTACTTC. The encoded protein is CAISDTGQATYEQYF.

The J gene is TRBJ2-4, the V gene TRBV4-1, with D hard to call. Per germline, CDR1 MGHRA and CDR2 YSYEKL. This CDR3 region has 16 residues. The V end was cut by 0 bases, the J end by 1 base, with 10 bases between. The CDR3 bases are TGCGCCAGCAGCCAAGATCGCGTTGATGCCAAAAACATTCAGTACTTC. Protein: CASSQDRVDAKNIQYF.

Notes on this clonotype: Possible read error: a much larger clone is one base away. This sequence joins TRBV9 and TRBJ2-7; D uncertain. Germline values: CDR1 SGDLS, CDR2 YYNGEE. V dropped 3 bases and J dropped 0 bases, with 7 bases sitting between them. CDR3 length equals 13 residues. CDR3 amino acids: CASSAESSYEQYF. The CDR3 coding sequence is TGTGCCAGCAGCGCGGAGAGCTCCTACGAGCAGTACTTC.

This clonotype was seen many times. The rearrangement links TRBV28 to TRBJ2-1; D possibly corresponds to TRBD2 (6 bases). The CDR3 length is 15 residues. CDR1 is MDHEN, CDR2 SYDVKM, per germline. V dropped 2 bases and J dropped 0 bases, with 8 bases sitting between them. The CDR3 DNA reads TGTGCCAGCAGTTTACGACTAGGCTCCTACAATGAGCAGTTCTTC. Amino acids: CASSLRLGSYNEQFF.

This clonotype was seen only a few times. The V and J genes are TRBV6-5 and TRBJ2-1; D not certain. Trimming pared 2 bases from V and 7 bases from J, leaving 12 bases between. CDR1 MNHEY and CDR2 SVGAGI come from the germline V gene. The CDR3 loop spans 14 amino acids. CDR3 region: CASSYGTAWNEQFF. The CDR3 DNA follows: TGTGCCAGCAGTTACGGTACGGCTTGGAATGAGCAGTTCTTC.

This clonotype has just a few counts. The chain joins TRBV6-1 to TRBJ2-7; 9 bases are a match to TRBD2. There are 15 residues in the CDR3. In germline, CDR1 is MNHNS, CDR2 SASEGT. Trimming cost V 5 bases and J 1 base; bases outside gene matches: 6. The CDR3 reads CASSRLAGVSYEQYF. DNA of the CDR3: TGTGCCAGCAGTCGATTAGCGGGAGTTTCCTACGAGCAGTACTTC.

This clonotype was seen more than once but under ten times. This rearrangement joins TRBV12-3 or TRBV12-4 to TRBJ1-2, with D maybe TRBD1 (6 bases). The V end lost 6 bases, the J end lost 2 bases, and 19 bases lay between the germline ends. The CDR3 covers 16 residues. CDR3 nucleotide sequence: TGTGCCAGCAGCCCGGACAGCGCCCTTAGGAACTATGGCTACACCTTC. Translation gives CASSPDSALRNYGYTF.

The chain is built from TRBV7-2 and TRBJ2-3, with no clear D. The germline gives CDR1 SGHTA, CDR2 FQGNSA. This CDR3 is built from 13 residues. The V gene lost 5 bases and the J gene lost 6 bases, with 12 bases spanning the gap. For the CDR3, the DNA is TGTGCCAGCAGCAAGGACCCCGCGGATACGCAGTATTTT. Translating it yields CASSKDPADTQYF.

This chain joins TRBV9 and TRBJ1-1, with 7 bases matching TRBD1. The CDR3 runs to 13 residues. V lost 4 bases, J lost 4 bases, and 4 bases stayed unmatched. Germline CDR1 and CDR2: SGDLS and YYNGEE. In DNA, the CDR3 is TGTGCCAGCAGCCGAGGGGGCCGCACTGAAGCTTTCTTT. The encoded protein is CASSRGGRTEAFF.

With respect to this clonotype: This may stem from a read error, because a much larger clone lies one nucleotide away. The chain links TRBV28 to TRBJ1-1; a possible D gene is TRBD1 (5 bases). Germline CDR1 MDHEN, CDR2 SYDVKM. The CDR3 totals 15 residues. Trimming left V 6 bases short and J 2 bases short, with 16 bases between. The CDR3 DNA follows: TGTGCCAGCAGCCCCGCAGAGGGGAGAAACACTGAAGCTTTCTTT. It specifies CASSPAEGRNTEAFF. Drawing the rest from reference TRBV28 and TRBJ1-1, the complete variable domain is DVKVTQSSRYLVKRTGEKVFLECVQDMDHENMFWYRQDPGLGLRLIYFSYDVKMKEKGDIPEGYSVSREKKERFSLILESASTNQTSMYLCASSPAEGRNTEAFFGQGTRLTVV.

The V and J genes are TRBV28 and TRBJ2-2, with TRBD2 matching over 12 bases. The CDR3 covers 14 residues. V gave up 7 bases and J gave up 6 bases; unmatched junction bases: 3. Germline CDR1 MDHEN, CDR2 SYDVKM. CDR3 DNA: TGTGCCAGCACTCTAGCGGGAGGGTCCGGGGAGCTGTTTTTT. Translated, it gives CASTLAGGSGELFF.

This clonotype was counted at least ten times. The chain employs TRBV18 and TRBJ2-7, with D maybe TRBD2 (6 bases). Per germline, CDR1 KGHSH and CDR2 LQKENI. V lost 5 bases and J lost 2, with 19 bases in between. The CDR3 totals 16 residues. The CDR3, as DNA: TGTGCCAGCTCATCGGTTTCGGCTAGCGCTACCTACGAGCAGTACTTC. This gives the protein CASSSVSASATYEQYF.

This clonotype was counted many times. In DNA, the CDR3 is TGCAGTGCTAGCTCTAGCTCCTACGAGCAGTACTTC. Protein sequence: CSASSSSYEQYF. V gene TRBV20-1 combines with J gene TRBJ2-7; no reliable D call. The CDR3 is 12 amino acids. V dropped 3 bases and J dropped 0 bases, with 6 bases sitting between them. Germline CDR1 DFQATT, CDR2 SNEGSKA (reference sequence).

The chain carries TRBV28 and TRBJ2-7; tentative D call: TRBD1 (6 bases). The CDR3 is 13 amino acids. CDR1 is MDHEN, CDR2 SYDVKM, per germline. Trimming stripped 4 bases from V and 2 bases from J, with 9 bases between. DNA of the CDR3: TGTGCCAGCAGTTACCAGGGGCCCTACGAGCAGTACTTC. Its translation: CASSYQGPYEQYF.

At least ten counts were recorded for this clonotype. The chain couples TRBV11-2 to TRBJ2-1; D is perhaps TRBD2 (5 bases). CDR1 SGHAT and CDR2 FQNNGV come from the germline V gene. The CDR3 consists of 14 residues. V lost 1 base, J lost 6 bases, and 10 bases lay in between. Here the CDR3 reads CASSLVLASNEQFF. As DNA, the CDR3 is TGTGCCAGCAGCTTAGTCCTAGCCTCCAATGAGCAGTTCTTC.

J is TRBJ2-1 and V is TRBV30, with 11 nucleotides matching TRBD2. V lost 0 bases and J lost 4; bases outside the gene matches: 5. Germline CDR1 reads GTSNPN; CDR2 reads SVGIG (reference sequence). The CDR3 runs to 16 residues. The CDR3 sequence is CAWSVRGTSGYNEQFF. The DNA for the CDR3 is TGTGCCTGGAGTGTACGGGGGACTAGCGGTTACAATGAGCAGTTCTTC.

This clonotype was counted ten times or more. The chain couples TRBV28 to TRBJ2-7, with D hard to call. The CDR3 runs to 16 residues. V lost 3 bases and J lost 3, with 18 bases in between. Germline CDR1 reads MDHEN; CDR2 reads SYDVKM. The CDR3 protein is CASSFSRTRALYEQYF. CDR3 in DNA: TGTGCCAGCAGTTTTAGTAGAACCAGAGCCCTCTACGAGCAGTACTTC.

This clonotype was detected ten times or more. The J gene is TRBJ1-1, the V gene TRBV28; D remains unclear. There are 11 residues in the CDR3. CDR1 is MDHEN, CDR2 SYDVKM, per germline. V was trimmed by 6 bases and J by 0 bases, leaving 2 bases between them. CDR3 coding DNA: TGTGCCAGCAGAATGAACACTGAAGCTTTCTTT. This encodes CASRMNTEAFF.

This clonotype has a count of ten or more. The chain uses TRBV3-1 and TRBJ1-1; no clear D. Trimming removed 5 bases from V and 5 bases from J, with 12 bases in between. This CDR3 spans 13 amino acids. CDR1 is LGHDT, CDR2 YNNKEL, per germline (reference sequence). CDR3 sequence (DNA): TGTGCCAGCAGCGCCTACATCGGGACTGAAGCTTTCTTT. It translates to CASSAYIGTEAFF.

This CDR3 is CASSPTPNYGYTF. The CDR3 coding sequence is TGCGCCAGCAGCCCGACACCCAACTATGGCTACACCTTC. V usage is TRBV4-1 and J usage is TRBJ1-2; D remains unclear. Deletions cut 4 bases from V and 2 bases from J, with 8 bases between. CDR1 and CDR2 (germline): MGHRA, YSYEKL. The CDR3 loop spans 13 amino acids.